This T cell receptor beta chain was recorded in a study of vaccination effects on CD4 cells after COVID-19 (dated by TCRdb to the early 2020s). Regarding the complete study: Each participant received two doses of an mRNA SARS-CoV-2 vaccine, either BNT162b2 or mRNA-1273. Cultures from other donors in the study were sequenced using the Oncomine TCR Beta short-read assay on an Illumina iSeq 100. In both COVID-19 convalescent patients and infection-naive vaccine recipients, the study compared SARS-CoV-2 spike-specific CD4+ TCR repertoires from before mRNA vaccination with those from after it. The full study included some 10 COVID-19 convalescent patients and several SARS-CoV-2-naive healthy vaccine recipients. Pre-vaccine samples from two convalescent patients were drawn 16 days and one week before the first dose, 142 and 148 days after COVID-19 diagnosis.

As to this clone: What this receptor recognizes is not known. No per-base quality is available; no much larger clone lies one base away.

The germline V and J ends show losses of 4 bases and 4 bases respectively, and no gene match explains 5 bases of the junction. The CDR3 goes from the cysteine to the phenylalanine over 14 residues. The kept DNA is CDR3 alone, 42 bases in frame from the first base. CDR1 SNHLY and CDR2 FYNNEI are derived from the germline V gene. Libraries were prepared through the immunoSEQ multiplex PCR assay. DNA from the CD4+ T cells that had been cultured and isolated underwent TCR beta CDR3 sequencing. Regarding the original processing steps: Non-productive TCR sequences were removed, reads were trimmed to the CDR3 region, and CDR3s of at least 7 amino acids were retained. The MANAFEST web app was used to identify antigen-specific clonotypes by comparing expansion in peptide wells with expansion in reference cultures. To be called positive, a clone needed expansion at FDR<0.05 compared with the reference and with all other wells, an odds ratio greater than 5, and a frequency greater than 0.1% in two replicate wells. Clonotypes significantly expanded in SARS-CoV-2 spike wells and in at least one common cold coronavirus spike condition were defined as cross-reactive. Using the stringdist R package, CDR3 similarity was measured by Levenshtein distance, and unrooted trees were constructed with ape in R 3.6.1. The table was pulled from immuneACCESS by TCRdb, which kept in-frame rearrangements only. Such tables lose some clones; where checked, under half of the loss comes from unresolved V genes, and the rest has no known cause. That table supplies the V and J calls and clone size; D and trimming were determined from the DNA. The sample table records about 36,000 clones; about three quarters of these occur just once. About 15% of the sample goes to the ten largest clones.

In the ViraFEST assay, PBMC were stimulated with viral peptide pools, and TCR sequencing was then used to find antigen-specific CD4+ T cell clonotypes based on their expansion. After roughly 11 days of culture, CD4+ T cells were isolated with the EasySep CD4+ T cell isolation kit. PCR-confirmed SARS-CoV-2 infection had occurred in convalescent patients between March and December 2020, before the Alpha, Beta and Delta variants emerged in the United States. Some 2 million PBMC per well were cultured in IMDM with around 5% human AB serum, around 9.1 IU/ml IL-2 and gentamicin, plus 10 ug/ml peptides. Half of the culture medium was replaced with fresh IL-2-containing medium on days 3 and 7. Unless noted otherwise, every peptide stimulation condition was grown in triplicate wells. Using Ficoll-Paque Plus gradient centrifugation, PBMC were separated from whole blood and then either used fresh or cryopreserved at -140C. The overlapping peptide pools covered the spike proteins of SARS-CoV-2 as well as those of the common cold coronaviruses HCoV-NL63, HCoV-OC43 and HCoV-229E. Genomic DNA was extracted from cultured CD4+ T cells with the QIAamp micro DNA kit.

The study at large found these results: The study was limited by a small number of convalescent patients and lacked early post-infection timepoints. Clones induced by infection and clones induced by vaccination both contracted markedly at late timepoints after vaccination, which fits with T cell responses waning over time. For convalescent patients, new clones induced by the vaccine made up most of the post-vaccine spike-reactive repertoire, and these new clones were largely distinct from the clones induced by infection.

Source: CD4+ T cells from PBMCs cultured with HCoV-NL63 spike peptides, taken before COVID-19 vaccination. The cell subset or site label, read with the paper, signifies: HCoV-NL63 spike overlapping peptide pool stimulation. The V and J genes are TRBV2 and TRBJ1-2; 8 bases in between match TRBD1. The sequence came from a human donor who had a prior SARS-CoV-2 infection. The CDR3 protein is CASSAQGVLYGYTF. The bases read TGTGCCAGCAGTGCACAGGGGGTCCTCTATGGCTACACCTTC. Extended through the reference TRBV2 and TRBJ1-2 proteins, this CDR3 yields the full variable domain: EPEVTQTPSHQVTQMGQEVILRCVPISNHLYFYWYRQILGQKVEFLVSFYNNEISEKSEIFDDQFSVERPDGSNFTLKIRSTKLEDSAMYFCASSAQGVLYGYTFGSGTRLTVV.